This T cell receptor (beta chain) derives from a study of shared clonotypes between healthy human individuals. Regarding this clone: Antigen unknown.

Some clones are missing from TCRdb's copy, which holds only in-frame ones; the method was immunoSEQ multiplex PCR. The sample has 2 million to 2.5 million clones; more than 85% are singletons. Trimming left V 7 bases short and J 2 bases short, with 6 bases between. Germline CDR1 and CDR2: SQVTM and ANQGSEA. The CDR3 length is 11 residues. Study observations and caveats: When naive CD4 clonotypes were compared across a few donors, 4% to 6.5% were shared.

The J gene is TRBJ2-1, the V gene TRBV29-1; D is ambiguous. The origin of this receptor is a man aged 18 to 29 in good health. Some clones in this sample may be carry-over from other donors' samples. Sample: naive CD4+ T cells from PBMCs. Specified subset: CD45RA+ positively selected. The DNA for the CDR3 is TGCAGCGCAGGTCCCTACAATGAGCAGTTCTTC. It yields the protein CSAGPYNEQFF.